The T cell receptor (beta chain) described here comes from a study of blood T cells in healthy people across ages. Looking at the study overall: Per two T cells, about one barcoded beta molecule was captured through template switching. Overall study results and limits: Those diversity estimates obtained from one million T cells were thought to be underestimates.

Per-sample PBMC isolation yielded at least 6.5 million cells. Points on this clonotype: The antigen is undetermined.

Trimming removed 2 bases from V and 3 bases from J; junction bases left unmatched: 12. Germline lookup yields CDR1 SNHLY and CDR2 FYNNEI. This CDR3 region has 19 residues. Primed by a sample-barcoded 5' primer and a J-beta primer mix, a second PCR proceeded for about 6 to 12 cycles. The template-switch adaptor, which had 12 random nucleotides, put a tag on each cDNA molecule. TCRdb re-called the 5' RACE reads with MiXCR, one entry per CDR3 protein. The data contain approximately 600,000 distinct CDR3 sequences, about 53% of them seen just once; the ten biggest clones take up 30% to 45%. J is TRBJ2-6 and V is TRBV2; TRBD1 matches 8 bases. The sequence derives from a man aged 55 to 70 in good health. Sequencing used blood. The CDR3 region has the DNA TGTGCCAGCAGTGAACCGCCTTACAGGGGGGCAAGTGGGGCCAACGTCCTGACTTTC. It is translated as CASSEPPYRGASGANVLTF.